Sequencing of this TCR beta chain was carried out in a study of long-term antiretroviral therapy in people with HIV. Assay version v3.0 of immunoSEQ was used, and it was run at survey level. Here immunoSEQ multiplex PCR was the method, and the copy in TCRdb shows in-frame clones only, minus some. The sample consists of some 17,000 clones, around 73% of them appearing once. The CDR3 consists of 15 residues. Unmatched junction bases numbered 9, after V lost 7 bases and J lost 6 bases. The germline V gene has CDR1 LGHNT and CDR2 FRNRAP. The J gene is TRBJ1-2, the V gene TRBV12-5, with 12 bases aligning to TRBD1. Sample: unsorted PBMCs, taken about 3.1 years after starting antiretroviral therapy. This clonotype was sampled from a woman aged 40-49 years with HIV. Here the CDR3 DNA reads TGTGCTAGTGCCGGCGGGACAGGGGGCCAGAATGGCTACACCTTC. Translated: CASAGGTGGQNGYTF.